This T cell receptor beta chain was sequenced for a study of cytomegalovirus exposure and HLA in healthy donors. Study-wide context: The study's early data release held around 85 million unique TCRs from HLA-typed donors. Study-level findings and limits: Later, TCR association rates were found to vary by HLA locus, highest for DRB1 and lowest for HLA-C. By a later analysis, the bulk of CMV-associated TCR beta chains appeared HLA-restricted. A later analysis linked a missense variant in DCLRE1C to the trimming of TCR beta V and J genes.

With 60 Vbeta and 13 Jbeta primers, the PCR was carried out. Using immunoSEQ multiplex PCR, the repertoire was profiled, and TCRdb retains in-frame clones only, with some absent. The profile shows roughly 160,000 clones, around 85% of them singletons. Concerning this clone: Its antigen is as yet unknown.

The receptor was isolated from a male donor in good health and CMV-seronegative. The sequencing sample was made of PBMCs.

CDR3 protein: CASSMVDRGGQETQYF. CDR3 bases: TGTGCCAGTAGTATGGTGGACAGGGGCGGCCAAGAGACCCAGTACTTC. The chain joins TRBV19 to TRBJ2-5, with 9 bases identical to TRBD1. Germline CDR1 reads LNHDA; CDR2 reads SQIVND (reference sequence). V was pared by 3 bases and J by 1 base, with 6 bases of the junction left unmatched. This CDR3 contains 16 residues.